This is a list of T cell receptor beta chains from one sample in a study of blood T cell repertoires in COVID-19. Libraries were prepared by immunoSEQ multiplex PCR; TCRdb keeps only in-frame clonotypes and omits some of them. This table has 91,000 or so clones, roughly 86% appearing once. Sequenced: peripheral blood. All receptors come from a woman in her fifties or sixties in a cohort sampled during active or convalescent COVID-19. CDR3s include the opening cysteine and the closing phenylalanine or tryptophan. The order of the fields is J gene, V gene, clone size, D gene, CDR3 protein. A D gene is named only where the DNA matches it firmly. Clone size is shown for a subset of rows, as once, few, many or a class of expanded clone.

j_call: TRBJ2-7
v_call: TRBV14
clone_size: few
d_call: -
cdr3_aa: CASSRGLLGEQYF

j_call: TRBJ1-2
v_call: TRBV12-1
clone_size: -
d_call: -
cdr3_aa: CASSFASGGYGYTF

j_call: TRBJ2-4
v_call: TRBV12-3/TRBV12-4
clone_size: -
d_call: -
cdr3_aa: CASLRRAKNIQYF

j_call: TRBJ1-1
v_call: TRBV12-3/TRBV12-4
clone_size: -
d_call: -
cdr3_aa: CASSLGTPLGAFF

j_call: TRBJ2-7
v_call: TRBV19
clone_size: -
d_call: TRBD1
cdr3_aa: CASSKTGSYEQYF

j_call: TRBJ1-5
v_call: TRBV19
clone_size: -
d_call: -
cdr3_aa: CASSLRSNQPQHF

j_call: TRBJ2-3
v_call: TRBV3-1/TRBV3-2
clone_size: -
d_call: TRBD2
cdr3_aa: CASSQDGLAGITDTQYF

j_call: TRBJ1-6
v_call: TRBV15
clone_size: -
d_call: TRBD1
cdr3_aa: CATSRAQGTGRDSPLHF

j_call: TRBJ1-3
v_call: TRBV6-5
clone_size: -
d_call: -
cdr3_aa: CASMRLLTGGNTIYF

j_call: TRBJ2-3
v_call: TRBV3-1/TRBV3-2
clone_size: -
d_call: TRBD2
cdr3_aa: CASSQGTSLTQYF

j_call: TRBJ2-7
v_call: TRBV19
clone_size: -
d_call: -
cdr3_aa: CASSPAAGGRNEQYF

j_call: TRBJ2-1
v_call: TRBV7-9
clone_size: once
d_call: -
cdr3_aa: CASSLYLGGASNEQFF

j_call: TRBJ1-5
v_call: TRBV6-1
clone_size: -
d_call: -
cdr3_aa: CASSEYPGGSSNQPQHF

j_call: TRBJ2-7
v_call: TRBV28
clone_size: -
d_call: TRBD1
cdr3_aa: CASTSGGRNEQYF

j_call: TRBJ2-5
v_call: TRBV19
clone_size: -
d_call: TRBD2
cdr3_aa: CASSTSGGSETQYF

j_call: TRBJ1-1
v_call: TRBV11-3
clone_size: -
d_call: TRBD1
cdr3_aa: CASSLESIQGATEAFF

j_call: TRBJ1-3
v_call: TRBV5-1
clone_size: -
d_call: -
cdr3_aa: CASSSWGDSGNTIYF

j_call: TRBJ2-7
v_call: TRBV3-1/TRBV3-2
clone_size: -
d_call: -
cdr3_aa: CASSPGVNYEQYF

j_call: TRBJ2-1
v_call: TRBV14
clone_size: -
d_call: -
cdr3_aa: CASSHGSQGGNEQFF

j_call: TRBJ2-1
v_call: TRBV2
clone_size: -
d_call: TRBD1
cdr3_aa: CASSERDRGLNEQFF

j_call: TRBJ1-6
v_call: TRBV6-1
clone_size: -
d_call: TRBD1
cdr3_aa: CASSAFDRGPDSPLHF

j_call: TRBJ2-7
v_call: TRBV4-1
clone_size: -
d_call: -
cdr3_aa: CASSQDFYLPREQYF

j_call: TRBJ2-1
v_call: TRBV6-5
clone_size: -
d_call: TRBD2
cdr3_aa: CASKYSGGNEQFF

j_call: TRBJ2-5
v_call: TRBV28
clone_size: -
d_call: -
cdr3_aa: CASSLPSPKETQYF

j_call: TRBJ2-3
v_call: TRBV5-1
clone_size: few
d_call: -
cdr3_aa: CASSPSTDTQYF

j_call: TRBJ2-1
v_call: TRBV5-4
clone_size: once
d_call: TRBD1
cdr3_aa: CASSGRDRAYNEQLF

j_call: TRBJ1-1
v_call: TRBV5-6
clone_size: -
d_call: TRBD1
cdr3_aa: CASSLGDRRKAFF

j_call: TRBJ2-7
v_call: TRBV10-2
clone_size: -
d_call: -
cdr3_aa: CASAKPPYEQYF

j_call: TRBJ2-1
v_call: TRBV5-1
clone_size: -
d_call: TRBD1
cdr3_aa: CASSPGTGGNEQFF

j_call: TRBJ2-1
v_call: TRBV5-4
clone_size: -
d_call: TRBD2
cdr3_aa: CASSRAGGSYNEQFF

j_call: TRBJ1-1
v_call: TRBV4-1
clone_size: few
d_call: -
cdr3_aa: CASSVQVNAVSLKGRGTEAFF

j_call: TRBJ1-2
v_call: TRBV19
clone_size: -
d_call: TRBD1
cdr3_aa: CASETGGSLGGYTF

j_call: TRBJ2-3
v_call: TRBV3-1/TRBV3-2
clone_size: -
d_call: TRBD2
cdr3_aa: CASSQDPGLAGRF

j_call: TRBJ2-3
v_call: TRBV2
clone_size: once
d_call: -
cdr3_aa: CASNRVDGTDTQYF

j_call: TRBJ1-2
v_call: TRBV9
clone_size: -
d_call: TRBD1
cdr3_aa: CASSVEDRYYGYTF

j_call: TRBJ2-2
v_call: TRBV3-1/TRBV3-2
clone_size: -
d_call: TRBD2
cdr3_aa: CASSHTGTTDTGELFF

j_call: TRBJ1-4
v_call: TRBV11-2
clone_size: -
d_call: -
cdr3_aa: CASSLTPFRQSTNEKLFF

j_call: TRBJ2-7
v_call: TRBV19
clone_size: -
d_call: TRBD2
cdr3_aa: CASRTAGGNEQYF

j_call: TRBJ1-6
v_call: TRBV5-6
clone_size: -
d_call: -
cdr3_aa: CASSPRSYSYNSPLHF

j_call: TRBJ2-7
v_call: TRBV3-1/TRBV3-2
clone_size: -
d_call: -
cdr3_aa: CASSQESRQYF

j_call: TRBJ1-6
v_call: TRBV10-3
clone_size: -
d_call: TRBD1
cdr3_aa: CAISVRGQGGSPLHF

j_call: TRBJ2-1
v_call: TRBV18
clone_size: -
d_call: -
cdr3_aa: CASSPRGGGGLNNEQFF

j_call: TRBJ1-4
v_call: TRBV19
clone_size: -
d_call: TRBD1
cdr3_aa: CASSSGGGYEKLFF

j_call: TRBJ2-7
v_call: TRBV24-1
clone_size: few
d_call: TRBD1
cdr3_aa: CATSAPGQGRPYEQYF

j_call: TRBJ2-3
v_call: TRBV4-2
clone_size: -
d_call: TRBD1
cdr3_aa: CASSQEGTDITDTQYF

j_call: TRBJ1-6
v_call: TRBV18
clone_size: -
d_call: -
cdr3_aa: CASSPSHQNSPLHF

j_call: TRBJ2-1
v_call: TRBV28
clone_size: -
d_call: TRBD2
cdr3_aa: CAVGGTSYNEQFF

j_call: TRBJ1-2
v_call: TRBV6-5
clone_size: -
d_call: TRBD1
cdr3_aa: CASSIEGQGAGYTF

j_call: TRBJ2-7
v_call: TRBV27
clone_size: once
d_call: -
cdr3_aa: CASSPGQLPYEQYF

j_call: TRBJ1-6
v_call: TRBV10-1
clone_size: -
d_call: TRBD1
cdr3_aa: CASSPGTVNSPLHF

j_call: TRBJ1-5
v_call: TRBV5-1
clone_size: -
d_call: -
cdr3_aa: CASSLTGAGWPQHF

j_call: TRBJ2-1
v_call: TRBV11-2
clone_size: -
d_call: -
cdr3_aa: CASSFGFGQRRINNEQFF

j_call: TRBJ1-5
v_call: TRBV30
clone_size: -
d_call: -
cdr3_aa: CAWRVAGRDNQPQHF